This T cell receptor (beta chain) emerged from a study of blood T cells in healthy people across ages. Comment on this clonotype: What it binds is unknown.

Alongside a J-beta primer mix, a sample-barcoded 5' primer served in a second PCR lasting roughly 6 to 12 cycles. TCRdb processed the 5' RACE reads anew with MiXCR; each CDR3 protein has one entry. The sample holds about 730,000 distinct CDR3 sequences, roughly two fifths seen once. The V gene's germline CDR1 is MNHEY and CDR2 SVGAGI. V lost 3 bases and J 0 bases, leaving 18 bases between the germline ends. The CDR3 contains 17 residues. The extraction recovered at least 5.5 micrograms of total RNA per sample. The study's findings and limits: Naive and antigen-experienced cells could not be conclusively compared, given unsorted PBMCs. More naive CD4+ cells and higher diversity were found in long-lived than in aged donors. Per million T cells, TCR beta diversity dropped roughly linearly as age increased.

The sequence derives from a woman aged 55-70 years in good health. Sequenced: blood. The chain couples TRBV6-5 to TRBJ2-7, with no clear D. CDR3 region: CASSYRPVGRSSYEQYF. In DNA form, the CDR3 reads TGTGCCAGCAGTTATAGGCCCGTGGGCCGAAGCTCCTACGAGCAGTACTTC.